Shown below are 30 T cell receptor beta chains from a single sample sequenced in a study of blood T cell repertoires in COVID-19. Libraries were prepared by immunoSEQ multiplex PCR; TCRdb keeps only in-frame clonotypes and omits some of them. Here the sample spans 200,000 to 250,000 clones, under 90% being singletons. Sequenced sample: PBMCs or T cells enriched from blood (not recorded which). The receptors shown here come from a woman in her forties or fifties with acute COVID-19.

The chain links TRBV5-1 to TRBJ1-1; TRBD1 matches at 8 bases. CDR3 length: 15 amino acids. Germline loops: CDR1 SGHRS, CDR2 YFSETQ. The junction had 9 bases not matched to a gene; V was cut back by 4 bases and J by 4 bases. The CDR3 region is CASSPQTGGPTEAFF. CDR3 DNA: TGCGCCAGCAGCCCCCAAACAGGGGGACCCACTGAAGCTTTCTTT. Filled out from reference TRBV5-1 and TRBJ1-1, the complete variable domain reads KAGVTQTPRYLIKTRGQQVTLSCSPISGHRSVSWYQQTPGQGLQFLFEYFSETQRNKGNFPGRFSGRQFSNSRSEMNVSTLELGDSALYLCASSPQTGGPTEAFFGQGTRLTVV.

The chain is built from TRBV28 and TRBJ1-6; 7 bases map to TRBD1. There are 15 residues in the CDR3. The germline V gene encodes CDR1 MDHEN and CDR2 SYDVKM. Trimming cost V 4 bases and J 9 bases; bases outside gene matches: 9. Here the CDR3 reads CASSSLTTGSSPLHF. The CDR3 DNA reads TGTGCCAGCAGTTCTCTGACGACAGGGTCTTCACCCCTCCACTTT.

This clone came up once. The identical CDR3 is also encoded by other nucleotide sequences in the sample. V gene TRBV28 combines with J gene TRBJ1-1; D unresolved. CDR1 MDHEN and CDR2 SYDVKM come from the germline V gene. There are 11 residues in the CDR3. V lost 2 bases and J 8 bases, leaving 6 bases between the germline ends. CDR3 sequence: CASSLRAEAFF. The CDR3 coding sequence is TGTGCCAGCAGTTTAAGAGCAGAAGCTTTCTTT.

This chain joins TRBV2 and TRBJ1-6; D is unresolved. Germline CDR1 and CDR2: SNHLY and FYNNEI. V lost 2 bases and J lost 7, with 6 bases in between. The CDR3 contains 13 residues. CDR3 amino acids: CASSETWNSPLHF. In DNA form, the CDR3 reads TGTGCCAGCAGTGAAACTTGGAATTCACCCCTCCACTTT.

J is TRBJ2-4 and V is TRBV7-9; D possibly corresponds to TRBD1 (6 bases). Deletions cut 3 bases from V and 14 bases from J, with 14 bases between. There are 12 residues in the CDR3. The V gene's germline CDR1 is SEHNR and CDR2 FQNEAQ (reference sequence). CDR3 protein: CASSLDRGPKYF. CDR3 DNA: TGTGCCAGCAGCTTGGACAGAGGCCCGAAGTACTTC.

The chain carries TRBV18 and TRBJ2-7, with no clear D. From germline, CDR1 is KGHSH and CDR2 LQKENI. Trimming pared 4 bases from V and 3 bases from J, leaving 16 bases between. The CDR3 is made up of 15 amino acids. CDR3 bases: TGTGCCAGCTCACTTACTACGGCCGCTTACTACGAGCAGTACTTC. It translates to CASSLTTAAYYEQYF. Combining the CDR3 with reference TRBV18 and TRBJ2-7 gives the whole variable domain NAGVMQNPRHLVRRRGQEARLRCSPMKGHSHVYWYRQLPEEGLKFMVYLQKENIIDESGMPKERFSAEFPKEGPSILRIQQVVRGDSAAYFCASSLTTAAYYEQYFGPGTRLTVT.

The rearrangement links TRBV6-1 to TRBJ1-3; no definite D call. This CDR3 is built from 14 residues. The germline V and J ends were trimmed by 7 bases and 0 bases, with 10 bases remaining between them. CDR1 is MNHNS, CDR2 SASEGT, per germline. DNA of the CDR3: TGTGCCAGCACGAGGTTAAGCTCTGGAAACACCATATATTTT. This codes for CASTRLSSGNTIYF.

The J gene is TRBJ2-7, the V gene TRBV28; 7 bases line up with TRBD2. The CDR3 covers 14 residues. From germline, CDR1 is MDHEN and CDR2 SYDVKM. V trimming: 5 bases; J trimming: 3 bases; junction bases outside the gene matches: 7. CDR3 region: CASSPLREDYEQYF. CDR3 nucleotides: TGTGCCAGCAGTCCCCTCCGGGAGGACTACGAGCAGTACTTC.

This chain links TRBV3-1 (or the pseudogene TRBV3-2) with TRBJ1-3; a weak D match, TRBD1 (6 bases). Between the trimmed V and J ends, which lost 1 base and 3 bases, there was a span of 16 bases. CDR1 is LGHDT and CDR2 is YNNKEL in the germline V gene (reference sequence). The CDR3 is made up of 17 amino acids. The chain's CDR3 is CASSQVFGQTIGNTIYF. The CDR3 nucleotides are TGTGCCAGCAGCCAAGTATTCGGACAGACAATTGGAAACACCATATATTTT.

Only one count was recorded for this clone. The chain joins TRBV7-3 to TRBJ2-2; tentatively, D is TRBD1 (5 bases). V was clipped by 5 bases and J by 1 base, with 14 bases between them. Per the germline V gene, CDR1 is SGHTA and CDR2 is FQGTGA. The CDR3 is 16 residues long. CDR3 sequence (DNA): TGTGCCAGCAGCCCAAGGCAGGGTCAGAACACCGGGGAGCTGTTTTTT. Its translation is CASSPRQGQNTGELFF. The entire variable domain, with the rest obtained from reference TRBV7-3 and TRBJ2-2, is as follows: GAGVSQTPSNKVTEKGKYVELRCDPISGHTALYWYRQSLGQGPEFLIYFQGTGAADDSGLPNDRFFAVRPEGSVSTLKIQRTERGDSAVYLCASSPRQGQNTGELFFGEGSRLTVL.

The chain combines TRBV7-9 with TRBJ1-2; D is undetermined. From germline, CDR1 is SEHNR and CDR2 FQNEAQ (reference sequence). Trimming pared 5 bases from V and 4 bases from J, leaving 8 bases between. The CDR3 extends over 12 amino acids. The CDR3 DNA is TGTGCCAGCAGCGGGAGTGGCTATGGCTACACCTTC. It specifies CASSGSGYGYTF.

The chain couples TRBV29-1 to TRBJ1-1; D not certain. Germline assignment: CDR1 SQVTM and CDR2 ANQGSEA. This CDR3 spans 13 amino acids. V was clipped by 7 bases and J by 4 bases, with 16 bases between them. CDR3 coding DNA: TGCAGCGCCAACGGGGAGTATCGCACTGAAGCTTTCTTT. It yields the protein CSANGEYRTEAFF.

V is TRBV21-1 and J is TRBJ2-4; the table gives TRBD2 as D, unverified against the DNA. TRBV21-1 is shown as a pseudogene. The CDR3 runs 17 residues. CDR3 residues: CASSGLADQRAKNIQYF. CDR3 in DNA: TGTGCCAGCAGCGGGCTAGCGGATCAACGGGCGAAAAACATTCAGTACTTC.

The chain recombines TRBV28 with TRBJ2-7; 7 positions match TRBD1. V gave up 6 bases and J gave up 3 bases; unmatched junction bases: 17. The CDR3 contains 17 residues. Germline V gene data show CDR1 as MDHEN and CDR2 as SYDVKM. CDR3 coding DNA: TGTGCCAGCAGGGCGTCTTGGCTCCGGGACAGAAACTACGAGCAGTACTTC. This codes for CASRASWLRDRNYEQYF.

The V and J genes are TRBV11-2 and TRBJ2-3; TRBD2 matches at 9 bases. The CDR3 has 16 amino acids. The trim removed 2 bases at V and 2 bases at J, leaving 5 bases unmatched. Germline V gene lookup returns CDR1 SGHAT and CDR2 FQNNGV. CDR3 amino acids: CASSLMPSGNTDTQYF. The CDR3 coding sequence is TGTGCCAGCAGCTTAATGCCTAGCGGGAACACAGATACGCAGTATTTT. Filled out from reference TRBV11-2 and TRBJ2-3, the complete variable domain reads EAGVAQSPRYKIIEKRQSVAFWCNPISGHATLYWYQQILGQGPKLLIQFQNNGVVDDSQLPKDRFSAERLKGVDSTLKIQPAKLEDSAVYLCASSLMPSGNTDTQYFGPGTRLTVL.

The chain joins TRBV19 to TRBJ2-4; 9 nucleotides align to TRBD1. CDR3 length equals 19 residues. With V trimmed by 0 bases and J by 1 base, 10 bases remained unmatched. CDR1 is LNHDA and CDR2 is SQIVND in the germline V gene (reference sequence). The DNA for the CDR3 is TGTGCCAGTAGTATAGAGGGGACAGGGTATGGCTCTGCCAAAAACATTCAGTACTTC. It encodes CASSIEGTGYGSAKNIQYF.

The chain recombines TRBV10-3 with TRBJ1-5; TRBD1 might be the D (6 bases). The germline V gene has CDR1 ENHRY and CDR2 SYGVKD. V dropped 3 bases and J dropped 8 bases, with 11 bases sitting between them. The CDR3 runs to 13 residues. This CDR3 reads CAISDGGLEPQHF. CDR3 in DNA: TGTGCCATCAGTGATGGGGGCCTGGAGCCCCAGCATTTT.

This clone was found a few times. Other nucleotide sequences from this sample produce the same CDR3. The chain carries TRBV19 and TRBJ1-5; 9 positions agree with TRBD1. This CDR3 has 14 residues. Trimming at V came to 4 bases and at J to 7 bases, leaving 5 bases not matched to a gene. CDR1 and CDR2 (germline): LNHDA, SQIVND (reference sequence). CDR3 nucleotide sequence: TGTGCCAGTAGTAAACAGGGGGCCAACCAGCCCCAGCATTTT. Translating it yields CASSKQGANQPQHF.

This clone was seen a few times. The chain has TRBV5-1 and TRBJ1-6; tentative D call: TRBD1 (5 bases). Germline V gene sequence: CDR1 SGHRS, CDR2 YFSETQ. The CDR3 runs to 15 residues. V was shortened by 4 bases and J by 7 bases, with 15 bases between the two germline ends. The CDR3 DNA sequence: TGCGCCAGCAGCATCCTGGGGGGTTTGAATTCACCCCTCCACTTT. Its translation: CASSILGGLNSPLHF.

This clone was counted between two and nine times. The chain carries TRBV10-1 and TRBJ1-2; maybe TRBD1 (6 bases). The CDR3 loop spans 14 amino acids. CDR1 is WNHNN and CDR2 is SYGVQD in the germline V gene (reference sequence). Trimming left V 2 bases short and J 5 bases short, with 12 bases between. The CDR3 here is CASSEPPQGYGYTF. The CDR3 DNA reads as TGCGCCAGCAGTGAGCCGCCGCAGGGGTATGGCTACACCTTC.

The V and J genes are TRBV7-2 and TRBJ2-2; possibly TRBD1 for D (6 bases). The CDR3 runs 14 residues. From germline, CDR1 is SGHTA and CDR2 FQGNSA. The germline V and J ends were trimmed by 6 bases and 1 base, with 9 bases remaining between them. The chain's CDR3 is CASRWGQNTGELFF. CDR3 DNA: TGTGCCAGCAGGTGGGGACAGAACACCGGGGAGCTGTTTTTT. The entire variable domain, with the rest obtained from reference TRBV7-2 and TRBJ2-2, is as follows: GAGVSQSPSNKVTEKGKDVELRCDPISGHTALYWYRQSLGQGLEFLIYFQGNSAPDKSGLPSDRFSAERTGGSVSTLTIQRTQQEDSAVYLCASRWGQNTGELFFGEGSRLTVL.

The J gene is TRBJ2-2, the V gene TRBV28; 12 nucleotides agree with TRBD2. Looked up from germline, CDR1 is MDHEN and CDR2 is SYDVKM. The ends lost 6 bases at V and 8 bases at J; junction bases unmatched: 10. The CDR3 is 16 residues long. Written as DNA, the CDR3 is TGTGCCAGCAGAATAACCGGACTAGCGGGAAATGGGGAGCTGTTTTTT. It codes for CASRITGLAGNGELFF.

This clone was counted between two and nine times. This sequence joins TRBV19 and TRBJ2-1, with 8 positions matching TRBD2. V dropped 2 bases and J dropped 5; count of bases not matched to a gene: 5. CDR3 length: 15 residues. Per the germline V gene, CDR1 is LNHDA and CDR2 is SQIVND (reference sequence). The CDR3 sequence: CASSIFGRGDNEQFF. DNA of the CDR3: TGTGCCAGTAGTATATTTGGGCGGGGGGACAATGAGCAGTTCTTC. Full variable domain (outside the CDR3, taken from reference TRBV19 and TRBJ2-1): DGGITQSPKYLFRKEGQNVTLSCEQNLNHDAMYWYRQDPGQGLRLIYYSQIVNDFQKGDIAEGYSVSREKKESFPLTVTSAQKNPTAFYLCASSIFGRGDNEQFFGPGTRLTVL.

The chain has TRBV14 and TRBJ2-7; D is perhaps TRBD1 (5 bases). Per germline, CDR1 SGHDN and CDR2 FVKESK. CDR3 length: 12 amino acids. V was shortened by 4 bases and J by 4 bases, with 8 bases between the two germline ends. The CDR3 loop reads CASSPQGYEQYF. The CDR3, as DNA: TGTGCCAGCAGCCCTCAGGGATACGAGCAGTACTTC.

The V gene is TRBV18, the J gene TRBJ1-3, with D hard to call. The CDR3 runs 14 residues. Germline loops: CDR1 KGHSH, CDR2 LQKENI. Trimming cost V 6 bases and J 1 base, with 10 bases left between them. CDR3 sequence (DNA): TGTGCCAGCTCCGACACGTATTCTGGAAACACCATATATTTT. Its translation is CASSDTYSGNTIYF.

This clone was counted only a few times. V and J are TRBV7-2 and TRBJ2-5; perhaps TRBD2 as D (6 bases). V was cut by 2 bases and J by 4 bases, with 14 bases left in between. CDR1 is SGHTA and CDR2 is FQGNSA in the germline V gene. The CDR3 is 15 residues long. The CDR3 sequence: CASSLNPAGTETQYF. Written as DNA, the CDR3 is TGTGCCAGCAGCTTAAATCCGGCGGGGACAGAGACCCAGTACTTC.

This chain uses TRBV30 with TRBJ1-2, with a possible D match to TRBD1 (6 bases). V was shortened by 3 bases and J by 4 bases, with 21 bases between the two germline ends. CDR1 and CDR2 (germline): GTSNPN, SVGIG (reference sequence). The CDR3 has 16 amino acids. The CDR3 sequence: CAWSQGQGCVGYGYTF. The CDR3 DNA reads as TGTGCCTGGAGCCAGGGGCAGGGGTGCGTGGGCTATGGCTACACCTTC.

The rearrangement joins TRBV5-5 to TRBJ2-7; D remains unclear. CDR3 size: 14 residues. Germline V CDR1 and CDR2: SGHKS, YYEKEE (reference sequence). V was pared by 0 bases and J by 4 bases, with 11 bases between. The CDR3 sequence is CASSLDSIRYEQYF. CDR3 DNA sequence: TGTGCCAGCAGCTTGGACTCTATTCGATACGAGCAGTACTTC.

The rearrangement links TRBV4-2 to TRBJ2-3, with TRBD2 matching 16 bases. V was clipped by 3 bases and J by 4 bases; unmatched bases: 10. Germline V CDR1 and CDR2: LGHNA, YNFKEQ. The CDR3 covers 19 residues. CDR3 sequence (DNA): TGTGCCAGCAGCCATAATACCGGGACTAGCGGGGGGGCCGCAGATACGCAGTATTTT. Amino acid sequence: CASSHNTGTSGGAADTQYF.

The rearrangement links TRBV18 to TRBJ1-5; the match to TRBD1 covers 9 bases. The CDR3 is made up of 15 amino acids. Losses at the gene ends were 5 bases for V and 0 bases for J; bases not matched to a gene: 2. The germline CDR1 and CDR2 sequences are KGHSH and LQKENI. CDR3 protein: CASSKGQGSNQPQHF. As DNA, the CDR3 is TGTGCCAGCTCAAAGGGACAGGGTAGCAATCAGCCCCAGCATTTT.